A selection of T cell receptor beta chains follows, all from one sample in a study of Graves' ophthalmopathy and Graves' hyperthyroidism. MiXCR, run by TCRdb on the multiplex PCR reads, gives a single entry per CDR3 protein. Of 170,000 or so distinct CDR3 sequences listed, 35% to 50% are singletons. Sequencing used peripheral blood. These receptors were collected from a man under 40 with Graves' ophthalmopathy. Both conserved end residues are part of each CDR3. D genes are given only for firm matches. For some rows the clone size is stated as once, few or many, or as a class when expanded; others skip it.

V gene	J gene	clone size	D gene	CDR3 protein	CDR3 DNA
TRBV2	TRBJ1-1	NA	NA	CASSEDRLMNTEAFF	TGTGCCAGCAGTGAGGACAGACTCATGAACACTGAAGCTTTCTTT
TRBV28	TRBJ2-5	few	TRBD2	CASSRGLAEETQYF	TGTGCCAGCAGCCGAGGACTAGCAGAAGAGACCCAGTACTTC
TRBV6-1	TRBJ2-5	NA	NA	CASSLPDRRPETQYF	TGTGCCAGCAGTCTCCCCGACAGGAGACCAGAGACCCAGTACTTC
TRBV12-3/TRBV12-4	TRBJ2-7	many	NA	CASSSTSWAEQYF	TGTGCCAGCAGTTCTACTTCTTGGGCAGAGCAGTACTTC
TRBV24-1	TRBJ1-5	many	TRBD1	CATSDGTGLNQPQHF	TGTGCCACCAGTGATGGGACAGGGTTGAATCAGCCCCAGCATTTT
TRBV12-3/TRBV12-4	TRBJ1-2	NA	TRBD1	CASEGAVRGYTF	TGTGCCAGCGAGGGGGCAGTCCGTGGCTACACCTTC
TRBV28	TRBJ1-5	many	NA	CASSRLLQGYSNQPQHF	TGTGCCAGCAGTCGACTCTTACAGGGATATAGCAATCAGCCCCAGCATTTT
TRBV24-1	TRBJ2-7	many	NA	CATSDFREQYF	TGTGCCACCAGTGATTTTCGCGAGCAGTACTTC
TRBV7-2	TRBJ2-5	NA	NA	CASSFGVKQETQYF	TGTGCCAGCAGCTTCGGGGTCAAACAAGAGACCCAGTACTTC
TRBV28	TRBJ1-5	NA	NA	CASSDGGPNQPQHF	TGTGCCAGCAGTGACGGGGGGCCGAATCAGCCCCAGCATTTT
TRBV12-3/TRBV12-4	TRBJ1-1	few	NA	CASRPGGPFNTEAFF	TGTGCCAGCAGGCCTGGAGGTCCCTTCAACACTGAAGCTTTCTTT
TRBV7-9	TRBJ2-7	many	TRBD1	CASSSGQLYEQYF	TGTGCCAGCAGCTCGGGACAGCTTTACGAGCAGTACTTC
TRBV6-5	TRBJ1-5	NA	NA	CASSYGAFSNQPQHF	TGTGCCAGCAGCTATGGAGCCTTTAGCAATCAGCCCCAGCATTTT
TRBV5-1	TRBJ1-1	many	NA	CASSPVKGSNMNTEAFF	TGCGCCAGCAGCCCCGTTAAAGGGTCAAACATGAACACTGAAGCTTTCTTT
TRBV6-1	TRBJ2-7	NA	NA	CASSEAVGSYEQHF	TGTGCCAGCAGTGAAGCAGTGGGCTCCTACGAGCAGCACTTC
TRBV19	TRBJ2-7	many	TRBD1	CASSIQDRDYEQYF	TGTGCCAGTAGTATACAGGACAGGGACTACGAGCAGTACTTC
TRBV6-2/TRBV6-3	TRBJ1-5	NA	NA	CASSRRPEESNQPQHF	TGTGCCAGCAGCCGAAGACCTGAGGAGAGCAATCAGCCCCAGCATTTT
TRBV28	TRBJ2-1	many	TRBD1	CASSSGTDYNEQFF	TGTGCCAGCAGTTCCGGGACAGATTACAATGAGCAGTTCTTC
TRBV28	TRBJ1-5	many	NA	CATKALGHLNSNQPQHF	TGTGCCACAAAGGCCCTGGGGCACCTTAATAGCAATCAGCCCCAGCATTTT
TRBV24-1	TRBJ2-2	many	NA	CATGANTGELFF	TGTGCCACCGGGGCGAACACCGGGGAGCTGTTTTTT
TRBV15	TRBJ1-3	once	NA	CATSRDRAFPTIYF	TGTGCCACCAGCAGAGATCGGGCGTTCCCCACCATATATTTT
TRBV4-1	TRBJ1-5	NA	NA	CASSQDRGQPQHF	TGCGCCAGCAGCCAAGATCGAGGTCAGCCCCAGCATTTT
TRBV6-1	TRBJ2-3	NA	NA	CASSERAGDTDTQYF	TGTGCCAGCAGTGAAAGAGCAGGGGACACAGATACGCAGTATTTT
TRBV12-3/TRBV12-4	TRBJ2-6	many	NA	CASSLFAYSGANVLTF	TGTGCCAGCAGTTTATTCGCCTACTCTGGGGCCAACGTCCTGACTTTC
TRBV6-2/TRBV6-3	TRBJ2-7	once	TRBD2	CASISTSGSHYEQYF	TGTGCCAGCATTTCGACTAGCGGGAGCCACTACGAGCAGTACTTC
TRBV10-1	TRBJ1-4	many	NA	CASSERIRQEKLFF	TGCGCCAGCAGTGAAAGGATAAGACAGGAAAAACTGTTTTTT
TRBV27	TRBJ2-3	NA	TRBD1	CASSLKGQSTDTQYF	TGTGCCAGCAGTTTGAAGGGACAGAGCACAGATACGCAGTATTTT
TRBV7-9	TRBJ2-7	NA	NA	CASSLSAGYHEQYF	TGTGCCAGCAGCTTATCGGCAGGGTACCACGAGCAGTACTTC
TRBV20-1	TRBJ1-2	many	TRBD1	CSATDRGYGYTF	TGCAGTGCCACCGACAGGGGCTATGGCTACACCTTC
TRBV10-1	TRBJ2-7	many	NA	CARNIKIYEQYF	TGCGCCAGAAATATCAAGATCTACGAGCAGTACTTC
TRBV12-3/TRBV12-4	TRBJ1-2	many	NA	CASSFSINGYTF	TGTGCCAGCAGTTTTTCGATAAATGGCTACACCTTC
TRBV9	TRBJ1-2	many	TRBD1	CASSSRTGTSNYGYTF	TGTGCCAGCAGCTCCCGGACAGGGACAAGTAACTATGGCTACACCTTC
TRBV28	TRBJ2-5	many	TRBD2	CASSFGGIGTQYF	TGTGCCAGCAGTTTCGGGGGGATAGGGACCCAGTACTTC
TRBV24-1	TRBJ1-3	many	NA	CATSDGDINSGNTIYF	TGTGCCACCAGTGATGGGGACATAAACTCTGGAAACACCATATATTTT
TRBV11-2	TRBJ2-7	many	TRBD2	CASSSGLAGKYEQYF	TGTGCCAGCAGCTCCGGACTAGCGGGAAAGTACGAGCAGTACTTC
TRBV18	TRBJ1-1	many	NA	CASSPVTGDTEAFF	TGTGCCAGCTCACCAGTGACAGGCGACACTGAAGCTTTCTTT
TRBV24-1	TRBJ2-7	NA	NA	CATSDWGSYEQYF	TGTGCCACCAGTGATTGGGGCAGCTACGAGCAGTACTTC
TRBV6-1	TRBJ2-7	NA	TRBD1	CASKHSTGQGSYEQYF	TGTGCCAGCAAACACAGCACCGGACAGGGCTCCTACGAGCAGTACTTC
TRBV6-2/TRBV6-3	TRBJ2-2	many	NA	CASSRGPGELFF	TGTGCCAGCTCCCGGGGACCCGGGGAGCTGTTTTTT
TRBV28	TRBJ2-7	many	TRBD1	CASSRPGTGVKEQYF	TGTGCCAGCAGTCGTCCCGGGACAGGGGTTAAGGAGCAGTACTTC
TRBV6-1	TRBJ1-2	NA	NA	CASSLKGSYTF	TGTGCCAGCAGTCTAAAGGGGAGCTACACCTTC
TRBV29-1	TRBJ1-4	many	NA	CSASGEKLFF	TGCAGCGCCTCCGGCGAAAAACTGTTTTTT
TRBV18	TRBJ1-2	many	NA	CASPTGGEGYTF	TGTGCCAGCCCAACGGGGGGAGAAGGCTACACCTTC
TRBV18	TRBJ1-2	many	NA	CASSLNTRGTNYGYTF	TGTGCCAGCTCACTAAACACCAGGGGAACTAACTATGGCTACACCTTC
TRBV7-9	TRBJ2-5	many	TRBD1	CASSFVAGGVTQYF	TGTGCCAGCAGCTTTGTGGCAGGGGGAGTGACCCAGTACTTC
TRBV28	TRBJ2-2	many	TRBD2	CASSFWTSGRRTRTGTGELFF	TGTGCCAGCAGTTTTTGGACTAGCGGGAGACGAACTAGGACGGGCACCGGGGAGCTGTTTTTT
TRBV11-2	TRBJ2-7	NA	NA	CASGRQLGNEQYF	TGTGCCAGCGGCCGACAGCTGGGGAACGAGCAGTACTTC
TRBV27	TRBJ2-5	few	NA	CASSFAYGLQETQYF	TGTGCCAGCAGTTTCGCTTATGGCCTCCAAGAGACCCAGTACTTC
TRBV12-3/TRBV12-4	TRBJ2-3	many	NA	CASSPRGRRTDTQYF	TGTGCCAGCAGTCCAAGGGGTAGACGCACAGATACGCAGTATTTT